Given below is one TCR beta chain in context. Antigen specificity is unknown. In the naive CD8 group, cells lacked CD45RO and were positively selected for CCR7, so terminally differentiated effector memory CD45RA+ cells were left out. All donors were healthy HIV-negative adults lacking recent acute infections or vaccinations. The data originate from a study of shared clonotypes between healthy human individuals. Study-level results: Clonotypes not shared had lower generation probabilities than those common to all four donors. Rarefaction showed sorted-subset sequencing was incomplete despite large depth.

The CDR3 consists of 17 residues. The junction had 4 bases not matched to a gene; V was cut back by 0 bases and J by 2 bases. The germline gives CDR1 MRHNA, CDR2 SNTAGT. Clones were read by immunoSEQ multiplex PCR, and TCRdb kept only the in-frame ones, dropping some. This table holds around 1.9 million clones, 93% found once. This sequence joins TRBV6-4 and TRBJ2-7; 13 nucleotides match TRBD2. The sequenced sample consisted of naive CD8+ T cells from PBMCs. The TCR originated in a man aged 18 to 30 in good health. Some clones in this sample may be carry-over from other donors' samples. CDR3 nucleotides: TGTGCCAGCAGTGACTCAAGACTAGCGGGAGGTCCCTACGAGCAGTACTTC. Translating it yields CASSDSRLAGGPYEQYF.